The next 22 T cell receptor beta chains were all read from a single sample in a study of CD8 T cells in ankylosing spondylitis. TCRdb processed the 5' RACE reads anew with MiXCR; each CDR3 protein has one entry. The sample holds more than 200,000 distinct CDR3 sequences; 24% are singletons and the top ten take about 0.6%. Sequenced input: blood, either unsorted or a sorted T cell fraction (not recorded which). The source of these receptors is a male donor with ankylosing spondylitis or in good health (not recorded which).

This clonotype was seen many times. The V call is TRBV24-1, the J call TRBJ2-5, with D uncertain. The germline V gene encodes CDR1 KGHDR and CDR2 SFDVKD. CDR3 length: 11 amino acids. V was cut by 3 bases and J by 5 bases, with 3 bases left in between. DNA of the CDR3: TGTGCCACCAGTGATAGGGAGACCCAGTACTTC. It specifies CATSDRETQYF.

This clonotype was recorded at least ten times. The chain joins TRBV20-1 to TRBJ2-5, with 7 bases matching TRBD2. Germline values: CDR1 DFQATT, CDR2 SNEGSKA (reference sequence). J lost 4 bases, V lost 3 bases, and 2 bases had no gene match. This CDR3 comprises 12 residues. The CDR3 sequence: CSARGGGETQYF. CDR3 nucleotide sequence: TGCAGTGCTAGGGGGGGGGGAGAGACCCAGTACTTC.

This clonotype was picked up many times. The chain's CDR3 is CASSLEGTGSKQYF. The CDR3 nucleotides are TGCGCCAGCAGCTTGGAGGGGACAGGGTCGAAGCAGTACTTC. The J gene is TRBJ2-7, the V gene TRBV5-1; 9 bases are shared with TRBD1. With V trimmed by 0 bases and J by 8 bases, 6 bases remained unmatched. This CDR3 has 14 amino acids. Germline values: CDR1 SGHRS, CDR2 YFSETQ.

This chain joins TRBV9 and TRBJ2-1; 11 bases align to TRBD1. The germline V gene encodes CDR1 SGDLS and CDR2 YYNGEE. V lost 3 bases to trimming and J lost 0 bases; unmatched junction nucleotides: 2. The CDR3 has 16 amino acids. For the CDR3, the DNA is TGTGCCAGCAGCGGGACAGGGGGCAGCTCCTACAATGAGCAGTTCTTC. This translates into CASSGTGGSSYNEQFF.

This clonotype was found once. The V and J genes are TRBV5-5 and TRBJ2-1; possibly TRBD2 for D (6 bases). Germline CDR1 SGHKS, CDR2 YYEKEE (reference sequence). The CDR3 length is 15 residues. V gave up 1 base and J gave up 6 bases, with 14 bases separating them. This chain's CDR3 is CASSLWREGSNEQFF. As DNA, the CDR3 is TGTGCCAGCAGCTTGTGGAGGGAAGGTAGCAATGAGCAGTTCTTC.

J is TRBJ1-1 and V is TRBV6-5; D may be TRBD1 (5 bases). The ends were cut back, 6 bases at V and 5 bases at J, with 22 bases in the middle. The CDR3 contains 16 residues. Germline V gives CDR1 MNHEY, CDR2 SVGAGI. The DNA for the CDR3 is TGTGCCAGCAGCTATAGGGGAACGGGGGGAGGTACTGAAGCTTTCTTT. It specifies CASSYRGTGGGTEAFF.

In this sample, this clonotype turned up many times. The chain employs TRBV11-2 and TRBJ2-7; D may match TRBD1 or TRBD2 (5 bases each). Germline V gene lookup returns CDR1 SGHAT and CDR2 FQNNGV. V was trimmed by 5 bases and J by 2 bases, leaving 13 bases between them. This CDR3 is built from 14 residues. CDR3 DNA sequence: TGTGCCAGCAGCCCCCGGGACGGGGCCTACGAGCAGTACTTC. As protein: CASSPRDGAYEQYF.

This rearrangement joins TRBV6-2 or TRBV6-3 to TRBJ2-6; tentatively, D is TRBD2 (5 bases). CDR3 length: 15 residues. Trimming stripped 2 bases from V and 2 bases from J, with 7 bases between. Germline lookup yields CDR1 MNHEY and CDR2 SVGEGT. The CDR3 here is CASSYHGAGANVLTF. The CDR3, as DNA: TGTGCCAGCAGTTACCACGGGGCTGGGGCCAACGTCCTGACTTTC.

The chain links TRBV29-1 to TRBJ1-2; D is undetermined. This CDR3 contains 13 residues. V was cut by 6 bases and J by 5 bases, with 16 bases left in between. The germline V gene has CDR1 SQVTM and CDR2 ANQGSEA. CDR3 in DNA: TGCAGCGTAAGGACCGATGGAAATTATGGCTACACCTTC. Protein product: CSVRTDGNYGYTF.

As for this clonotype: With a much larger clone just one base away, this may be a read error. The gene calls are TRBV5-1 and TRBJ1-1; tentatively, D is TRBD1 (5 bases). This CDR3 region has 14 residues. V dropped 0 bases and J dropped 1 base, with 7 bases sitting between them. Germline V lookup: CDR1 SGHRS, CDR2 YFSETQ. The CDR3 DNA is TGCGCCAGCAGCTTGGCCGGGGCGAACACTGAAGCTTTCTTT. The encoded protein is CASSLAGANTEAFF.

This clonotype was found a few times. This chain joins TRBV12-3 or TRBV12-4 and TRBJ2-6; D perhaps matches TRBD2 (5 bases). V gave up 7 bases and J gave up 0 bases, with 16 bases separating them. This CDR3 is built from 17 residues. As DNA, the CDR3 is TGTGCCAGCAAACTCGACGGGGTGGTCTCTGGGGCCAACGTCCTGACTTTC. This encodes CASKLDGVVSGANVLTF.

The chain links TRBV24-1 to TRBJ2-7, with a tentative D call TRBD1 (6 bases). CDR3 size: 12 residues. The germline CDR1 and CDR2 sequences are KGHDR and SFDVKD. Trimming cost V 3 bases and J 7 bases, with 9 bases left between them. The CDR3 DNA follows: TGTGCCACCAGTGATCTCGGACAGGAGCAGTACTTC. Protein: CATSDLGQEQYF.

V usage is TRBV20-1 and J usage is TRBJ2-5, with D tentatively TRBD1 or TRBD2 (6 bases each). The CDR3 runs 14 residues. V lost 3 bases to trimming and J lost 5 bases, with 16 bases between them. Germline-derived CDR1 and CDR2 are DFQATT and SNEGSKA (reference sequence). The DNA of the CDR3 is TGCAGTGCTAGTTACTCGGGGGCGAAGGAGACCCAGTACTTC. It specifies CSASYSGAKETQYF.

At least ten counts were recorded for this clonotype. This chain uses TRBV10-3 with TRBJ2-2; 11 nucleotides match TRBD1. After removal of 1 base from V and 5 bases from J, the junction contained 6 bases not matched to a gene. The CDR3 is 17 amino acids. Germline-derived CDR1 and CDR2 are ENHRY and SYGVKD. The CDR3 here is CAISEFGQGASTGELFF. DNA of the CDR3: TGTGCCATCAGTGAGTTCGGACAGGGGGCATCGACCGGGGAGCTGTTTTTT.

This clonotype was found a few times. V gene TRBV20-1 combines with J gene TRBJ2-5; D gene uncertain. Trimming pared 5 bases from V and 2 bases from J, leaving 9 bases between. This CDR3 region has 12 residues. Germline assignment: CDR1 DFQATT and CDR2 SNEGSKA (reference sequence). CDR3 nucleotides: TGCAGTGCTCCCGTAAAGCAAGAGACCCAGTACTTC. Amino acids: CSAPVKQETQYF.

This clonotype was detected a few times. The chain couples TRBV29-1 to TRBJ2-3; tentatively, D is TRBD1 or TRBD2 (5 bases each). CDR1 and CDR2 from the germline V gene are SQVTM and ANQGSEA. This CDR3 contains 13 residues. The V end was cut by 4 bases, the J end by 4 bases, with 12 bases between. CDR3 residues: CSVGKRGADTQYF. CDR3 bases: TGCAGCGTTGGTAAAAGGGGAGCAGATACGCAGTATTTT.

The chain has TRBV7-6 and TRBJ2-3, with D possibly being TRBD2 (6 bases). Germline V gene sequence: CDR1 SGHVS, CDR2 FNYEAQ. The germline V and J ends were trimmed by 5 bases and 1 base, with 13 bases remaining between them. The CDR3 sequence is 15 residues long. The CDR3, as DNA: TGTGCCAGCAGCCGGGGGTACGGACGCACAGATACGCAGTATTTT. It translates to CASSRGYGRTDTQYF.

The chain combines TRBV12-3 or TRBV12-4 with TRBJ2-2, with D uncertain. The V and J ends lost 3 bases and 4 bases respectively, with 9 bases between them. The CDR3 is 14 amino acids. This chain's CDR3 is CASSFSEFTGELFF. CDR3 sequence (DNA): TGTGCCAGCAGTTTCAGTGAGTTCACCGGGGAGCTGTTTTTT.

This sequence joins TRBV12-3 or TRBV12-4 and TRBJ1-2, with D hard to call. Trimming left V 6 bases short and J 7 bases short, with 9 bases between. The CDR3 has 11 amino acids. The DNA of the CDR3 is TGTGCCAGCAGCACCCTTGGTGGCTACACCTTC. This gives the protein CASSTLGGYTF.

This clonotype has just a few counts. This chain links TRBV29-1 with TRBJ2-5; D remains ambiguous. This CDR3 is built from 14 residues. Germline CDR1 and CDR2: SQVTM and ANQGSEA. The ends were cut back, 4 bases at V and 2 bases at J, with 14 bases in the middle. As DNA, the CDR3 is TGCAGCGTTGGATTCAGAGCCTATCAAGAGACCCAGTACTTC. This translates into CSVGFRAYQETQYF.

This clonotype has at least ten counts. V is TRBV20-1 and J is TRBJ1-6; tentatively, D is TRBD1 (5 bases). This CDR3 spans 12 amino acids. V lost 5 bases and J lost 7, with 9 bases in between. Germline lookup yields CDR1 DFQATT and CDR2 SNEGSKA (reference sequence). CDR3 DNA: TGCAGTGCTTGGGACCAGAATTCACCCCTCCACTTT. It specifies CSAWDQNSPLHF.

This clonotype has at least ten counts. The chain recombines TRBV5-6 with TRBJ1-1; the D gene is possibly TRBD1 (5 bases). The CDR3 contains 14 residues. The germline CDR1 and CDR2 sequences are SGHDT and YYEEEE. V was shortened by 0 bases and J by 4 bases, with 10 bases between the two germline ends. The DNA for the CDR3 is TGTGCCAGCAGCTTGGCTAGGGGAGGCACTGAAGCTTTCTTT. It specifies CASSLARGGTEAFF.